What follows describes a single T cell receptor beta chain. Libraries were prepared by immunoSEQ multiplex PCR; TCRdb keeps only in-frame clonotypes and omits some of them. Found here are around 80,000 clones, 86% of them singletons; the top ten hold just under 1%. These data belong to a study of OX40 agonist ivuxolimab in advanced cancers. Trimming took 9 bases from V and 0 from J; bases not matched to a gene: 12. The CDR3 totals 18 residues. CDR1 is SNHLY, CDR2 FYNNEI, per germline. This specimen consisted of CD4+ or CD8+ T cells sorted from blood, obtained in a trial of the OX40 agonist ivuxolimab. This chain connects TRBV2 to TRBJ2-2; TRBD1 matches at 11 bases. The receptor's source is an adult with an advanced solid tumor such as melanoma, head and neck, liver or kidney cancer. This CDR3 is CASRDRGLSWTNTGELFF. The CDR3, as DNA: TGTGCCAGTAGGGACAGGGGGTTATCATGGACGAACACCGGGGAGCTGTTTTTT.